The 29 T cell receptor beta chains below all came from one sample that was sequenced in a study of blood T cells in healthy people across ages. The authors ran a second PCR of roughly 6 to 12 cycles using a sample-barcoded 5' primer and a J-beta primer mix. From the 5' RACE reads, TCRdb called clonotypes with MiXCR, one entry per CDR3 protein. The sample has about 1.8 million distinct CDR3 sequences, roughly 52% seen once. Material: blood. The origin of the receptors is a middle-aged woman in good health.

The chain has TRBV20-1 and TRBJ1-5; 8 bases are a match to TRBD1. The CDR3 has 16 amino acids. The germline V gene encodes CDR1 DFQATT and CDR2 SNEGSKA (reference sequence). After removal of 3 bases from V and 2 bases from J, the junction contained 9 bases not matched to a gene. The CDR3, as DNA: TGCAGTGCTAGGGCCGACAGGGGAGGAGGCAATCAGCCCCAGCATTTT. Protein product: CSARADRGGGNQPQHF.

The rearrangement joins TRBV7-9 to TRBJ2-3; tentative D call: TRBD1 (5 bases). Trimming cost V 0 bases and J 4 bases, with 14 bases left between them. This CDR3 contains 16 residues. CDR1 and CDR2 from the germline V gene are SEHNR and FQNEAQ (reference sequence). The CDR3 nucleotides read TGTGCCAGCAGCTTAGCCCGACAGAGGAATGCAGATACGCAGTATTTT. Translated: CASSLARQRNADTQYF.

The chain uses TRBV4-2 and TRBJ2-3; TRBD2 matches 7 bases. Trimming at V came to 1 base and at J to 6 bases, leaving 7 bases not matched to a gene. The germline V gene has CDR1 LGHNA and CDR2 YNFKEQ. The CDR3 totals 15 residues. The CDR3 nucleotides read TGTGCCAGCAGCCAAGGGCGGGGGAGCGGGGATACGCAGTATTTT. Translation: CASSQGRGSGDTQYF.

This clonotype was seen only a few times. This chain uses TRBV7-2 with TRBJ2-1; a possible D gene is TRBD2 (5 bases). This CDR3 comprises 15 residues. V lost 1 base and J lost 6, with 13 bases in between. Germline assignment: CDR1 SGHTA and CDR2 FQGNSA. Here the CDR3 DNA reads TGTGCCAGCAGCTTAGGGCTAGCCCCTAGCAATGAGCAGTTCTTC. It is translated as CASSLGLAPSNEQFF.

This chain links TRBV20-1 with TRBJ2-3, with D perhaps matching TRBD2 (6 bases). Germline assignment: CDR1 DFQATT and CDR2 SNEGSKA (reference sequence). The CDR3 sequence is 17 residues long. With 1 base removed from V and 0 bases from J, the gap between germline ends came to 17 bases. The CDR3 loop reads CSARVGGWGTSTDTQYF. CDR3 sequence (DNA): TGCAGTGCTAGAGTGGGTGGTTGGGGGACTAGCACAGATACGCAGTATTTT.

The V and J genes are TRBV6-5 and TRBJ1-2, with TRBD1 as a possible D gene (5 bases). The CDR3 is 15 amino acids. Germline V gene lookup returns CDR1 MNHEY and CDR2 SVGAGI. V lost 1 base to trimming and J lost 5 bases, with 14 bases between them. The CDR3 DNA reads TGTGCCAGCAGTTACTGGGGCGGGACGGGATATGGCTACACCTTC. It yields the protein CASSYWGGTGYGYTF.

The J gene is TRBJ2-5, the V gene TRBV7-2, with D possibly matching TRBD1 (6 bases). V gave up 1 base and J gave up 5 bases, with 14 bases separating them. This CDR3 is 15 amino acids long. CDR1 SGHTA and CDR2 FQGNSA come from the germline V gene. The CDR3 loop is CASSLEGNRAETQYF. Here the CDR3 DNA reads TGTGCCAGCAGCTTAGAGGGGAACAGGGCCGAGACCCAGTACTTC.

A word on this clonotype: At one boundary the junction diverges from the germline segment, which might be a read error. The V call is TRBV20-1, the J call TRBJ2-6; maybe TRBD1 (5 bases). Germline lookup yields CDR1 DFQATT and CDR2 SNEGSKA (reference sequence). The CDR3 consists of 13 residues. CDR3 amino acids: CSARGSGANGLTF. As DNA, the CDR3 is TGCAGTGCTAGAGGTTCTGGGGCCAACGGCCTGACTTTC.

This chain links TRBV18 with TRBJ1-2; a possible D gene is TRBD1 (5 bases). Between the trimmed V and J ends, which lost 2 bases and 2 bases, there was a span of 9 bases. This CDR3 is 14 amino acids long. Germline values: CDR1 KGHSH, CDR2 LQKENI. In nucleotides, the CDR3 is TGTGCCAGCTCACCAAGGGACGACAACTATGGCTACACCTTC. Its translation is CASSPRDDNYGYTF.

The table lists this clonotype with a few counts. CDR3 nucleotides: TGTGCCAGCATATTTACAGGGGTCAGCACAGATACGCAGTATTTT. Encoded protein: CASIFTGVSTDTQYF. The V and J genes are TRBV2 and TRBJ2-3; 7 nucleotides agree with TRBD1. V dropped 7 bases and J dropped 0; count of bases not matched to a gene: 7. CDR1 and CDR2 from the germline V gene are SNHLY and FYNNEI. This CDR3 spans 15 amino acids.

This clonotype occurred a few times. The chain has TRBV7-2 and TRBJ2-1; no definite D call. From germline, CDR1 is SGHTA and CDR2 FQGNSA. The V and J ends lost 6 bases and 7 bases respectively, with 19 bases between them. CDR3 size: 15 residues. CDR3 sequence reads: CASRAITRSSNEQFF. The CDR3 DNA follows: TGTGCCAGCAGGGCCATCACGAGGAGTTCGAATGAGCAGTTCTTC.

This clonotype has ten or more counts. The V and J genes are TRBV5-1 and TRBJ2-7, with D maybe TRBD1 (6 bases). The CDR3 runs to 15 residues. CDR1 SGHRS and CDR2 YFSETQ come from the germline V gene. The V and J ends lost 0 bases and 2 bases respectively, with 12 bases between them. For the CDR3, the DNA is TGCGCCAGCAGCTTGGGTACAGGGATTGCCTACGAGCAGTACTTC. It codes for CASSLGTGIAYEQYF.

The CDR3 coding sequence is TGTGCCAGCAGTTTATCCTGGAACTACGAGCAGTACTTC. Translating gives CASSLSWNYEQYF. The rearrangement links TRBV12-3 or TRBV12-4 to TRBJ2-7; the D is unclear. The CDR3 consists of 13 residues. The V end was cut by 2 bases, the J end by 3 bases, with 8 bases between.

V is TRBV2 and J is TRBJ2-3; no firm D call. CDR3 size: 17 residues. Germline CDR1 reads SNHLY; CDR2 reads FYNNEI. V lost 8 bases to trimming and J lost 2 bases, with 23 bases between them. The CDR3, as DNA: TGTGCCAGCGGATTGAACAGCCAACAAATCGACACAGATACGCAGTATTTT. Its translation: CASGLNSQQIDTDTQYF. The full variable domain, rest sourced from reference TRBV2 and TRBJ2-3, is EPEVTQTPSHQVTQMGQEVILRCVPISNHLYFYWYRQILGQKVEFLVSFYNNEISEKSEIFDDQFSVERPDGSNFTLKIRSTKLEDSAMYFCASGLNSQQIDTDTQYFGPGTRLTVL.

CDR3 amino acids: CASRGRGSYNEQFF. For the CDR3, the DNA is TGTGCCAGCAGAGGCAGGGGGTCCTACAATGAGCAGTTCTTC. The rearrangement joins TRBV14 to TRBJ2-1; 7 bases line up with TRBD1. This CDR3 spans 14 amino acids. Germline lookup yields CDR1 SGHDN and CDR2 FVKESK. The trim removed 6 bases at V and 1 base at J, leaving 3 bases unmatched.

The chain links TRBV6-2 or TRBV6-3 to TRBJ1-2; D remains unclear. The length of the CDR3 is 14 residues. Germline CDR1 reads MNHEY; CDR2 reads SVGEGT. Trimming took 5 bases from V and 0 from J, leaving 10 bases between them. The CDR3 DNA sequence: TGTGCCAGCAGTCGACAAGACCCTAACTATGGCTACACCTTC. As protein: CASSRQDPNYGYTF.

The chain joins TRBV2 to TRBJ2-5; tentatively, D is TRBD1 (6 bases). With 7 bases removed from V and 3 bases from J, the gap between germline ends came to 15 bases. The CDR3 contains 14 residues. The germline V gene has CDR1 SNHLY and CDR2 FYNNEI. CDR3 amino acids: CASTLTGPKETQYF. The CDR3, as DNA: TGTGCCAGCACACTCACAGGGCCGAAAGAGACCCAGTACTTC.

This clonotype has only a few counts. V usage is TRBV6-6 and J usage is TRBJ2-4; D is undetermined. Trimming shortened V by 4 bases and J by 5 bases, and 6 bases separated the two germline ends. Germline CDR1 and CDR2: MNHNY and SVGAGI (reference sequence). This CDR3 has 12 residues. For the CDR3, the DNA is TGTGCCAGCAGTTGGGTCGAAAACATTCAGTACTTC. Amino acid sequence: CASSWVENIQYF.

V is TRBV5-1 and J is TRBJ1-4; D is unresolved. CDR3 length: 14 amino acids. Looked up from germline, CDR1 is SGHRS and CDR2 is YFSETQ. Trimming pared 4 bases from V and 5 bases from J, leaving 12 bases between. CDR3 sequence: CASSPQVANEKLFF. The CDR3 DNA follows: TGCGCCAGCAGCCCGCAGGTGGCGAATGAAAAACTGTTTTTT.

This clonotype occurred a few times. The chain is built from TRBV5-1 and TRBJ2-5, with D hard to call. The CDR3 runs to 15 residues. V was cut by 0 bases and J by 2 bases, with 11 bases left in between. Germline V gene lookup returns CDR1 SGHRS and CDR2 YFSETQ. The CDR3 DNA is TGCGCCAGCAGCTTGGCGGTTGTAGAACAAGAGACCCAGTACTTC. Protein: CASSLAVVEQETQYF.

The CDR3: CASSSPGLNSPLHF. For the CDR3, the DNA is TGTGCCAGCAGCTCCCCGGGGCTTAATTCACCCCTCCACTTT. The chain joins TRBV7-9 to TRBJ1-6; possibly TRBD1 for D (5 bases). Between the trimmed V and J ends, which lost 4 bases and 6 bases, there was a span of 10 bases. CDR3 length equals 14 residues. The germline CDR1 and CDR2 sequences are SEHNR and FQNEAQ (reference sequence).

This chain links TRBV5-1 with TRBJ2-3; tentatively, D is TRBD2 (6 bases). The germline V and J ends were trimmed by 5 bases and 4 bases, with 17 bases remaining between them. The CDR3 spans 15 residues. The V gene's germline CDR1 is SGHRS and CDR2 YFSETQ. CDR3 in amino acids: CASSPDGGIADTQYF. The CDR3, as DNA: TGCGCCAGCAGTCCTGACGGGGGAATCGCAGATACGCAGTATTTT.

This clonotype was seen many times. This chain links TRBV6-2 or TRBV6-3 with TRBJ2-1; D is unclear. Looked up from germline, CDR1 is MNHEY and CDR2 is SVGEGT. The CDR3 extends over 15 amino acids. V was shortened by 6 bases and J by 0 bases, with 12 bases between the two germline ends. The CDR3 region is CASRAALGSYNEQFF. For the CDR3, the DNA is TGTGCCAGCAGGGCTGCCCTGGGCTCCTACAATGAGCAGTTCTTC.

This chain uses TRBV7-9 with TRBJ1-6; 7 bases fit TRBD1. CDR3 length: 14 amino acids. The V gene's germline CDR1 is SEHNR and CDR2 FQNEAQ (reference sequence). V dropped 4 bases and J dropped 11; count of bases not matched to a gene: 8. CDR3 nucleotide sequence: TGTGCCAGCAGCTCCGGACAGGTGTGGGCACCCCTCCACTTT. Encoded protein: CASSSGQVWAPLHF.

The chain is built from TRBV20-1 and TRBJ2-5; D might be TRBD2 (5 bases). The germline CDR1 and CDR2 sequences are DFQATT and SNEGSKA (reference sequence). Between the trimmed V and J ends, which lost 5 bases and 7 bases, there was a span of 17 bases. This CDR3 comprises 13 residues. Here the CDR3 DNA reads TGCAGTGCTGAGACTATAATTGGAGGGACCCAGTACTTC. It yields the protein CSAETIIGGTQYF.

This clonotype was recorded a few times. The rearrangement uses TRBV7-2 and TRBJ2-3; 11 positions agree with TRBD2. The junction had 8 bases not matched to a gene; V was cut back by 6 bases and J by 0 bases. The CDR3 sequence is 17 residues long. Germline V gene lookup returns CDR1 SGHTA and CDR2 FQGNSA. The CDR3 nucleotides are TGTGCCAGCAGTGTTCAACTAGCGGGGGTTAGCACAGATACGCAGTATTTT. Translating gives CASSVQLAGVSTDTQYF.

The chain carries TRBV28 and TRBJ1-5; tentative D call: TRBD1 (6 bases). The V gene's germline CDR1 is MDHEN and CDR2 SYDVKM. This CDR3 region has 15 residues. Trimming took off 6 bases at V and 2 bases at J, with 14 bases between the two ends. The CDR3 DNA reads as TGTGCCAGCAGAACTCTGGGGGCAGGCAATCAGCCCCAGCATTTT. Protein product: CASRTLGAGNQPQHF.

In this sample, this clonotype turned up a few times. The chain is built from TRBV6-2 or TRBV6-3 and TRBJ2-1, with 11 positions matching TRBD2. The CDR3 has 16 amino acids. Germline assignment: CDR1 MNHEY and CDR2 SVGEGT. Trimming took 5 bases from V and 4 from J; bases not matched to a gene: 7. Here the CDR3 DNA reads TGTGCCAGCAGTAGGGGACTAGCGGAGGTGTACAATGAGCAGTTCTTC. It is translated as CASSRGLAEVYNEQFF.

The V gene is TRBV6-2 or TRBV6-3, the J gene TRBJ1-6; 7 nucleotides line up with TRBD1. J was trimmed by 5 bases and V by 6 bases; bases with no gene match: 7. CDR1 and CDR2 from the germline V gene are MNHEY and SVGEGT. The CDR3 is 15 residues long. The CDR3 DNA reads TGTGCCAGCAGGAGGTCAGGGGGAGATAATTCACCCCTCCACTTT. This encodes CASRRSGGDNSPLHF.